Here is one T cell receptor (beta chain) with its context. The data derive from a study of blood T cell repertoires in COVID-19. Study-wide background: Acute and convalescent COVID-19 samples came from the United States, Italy and Spain. In each case, the material was cDNA or gDNA derived from T cells, B-cell-depleted T cells, or PBMCs.

Germline V lookup: CDR1 GTSNPN, CDR2 SVGIG (reference sequence). The CDR3 spans 16 residues. V was pared by 2 bases and J by 1 base, with 10 bases of the junction left unmatched. Seattle patient enrollment occurred during active infection, with longitudinal follow-up thereafter. Source study methods: Amplification of reference gene primers provided the estimated nucleated cell counts. The method was immunoSEQ multiplex PCR; TCRdb's version includes in-frame clones alone and lacks a portion of them. D and trimming come from the DNA, and the V and J calls and clone size come from that table. The sample comprises fewer than 650,000 clones, approximately 88% of which are singletons, and about 8.2% rests with the top ten.

The genes are TRBV30 and TRBJ1-1, with TRBD1 matching over 7 bases. The TCR originated in a woman between 45 and 65 years old with COVID-19, enrolled during active disease. Sequenced sample: peripheral blood. The chain's CDR3 is CAWSWTRGGPNTEAFF. The CDR3 DNA follows: TGTGCCTGGAGTTGGACCCGAGGGGGCCCGAACACTGAAGCTTTCTTT.